These 4 T cell receptor beta chains were sequenced from one sample in a study of OX40 agonist ivuxolimab in advanced cancers. The data were produced by immunoSEQ multiplex PCR, yet TCRdb's version contains in-frame clones alone and is incomplete. In the table there are under 80,000 clones, roughly 90% of which are singletons. Source: CD4+ or CD8+ T cells sorted from blood, taken in a trial of the OX40 agonist ivuxolimab. These receptors all come from an adult with an advanced solid tumor such as melanoma, head and neck, liver or kidney cancer.

The chain has TRBV11-3 and TRBJ1-1; D not certain. The ends were cut back, 2 bases at V and 3 bases at J, with 7 bases in the middle. Germline V CDR1 and CDR2: SGHNT, YENEEA. The CDR3 has 13 amino acids. The CDR3 DNA follows: TGTGCCAGCAGCTTAATGAGGGACACTGAAGCTTTCTTT. Translation gives CASSLMRDTEAFF.

The CDR3 region is CASSEEGSSYNEQFF. In DNA form, the CDR3 reads TGTGCCAGCAGTGAAGAGGGTTCCTCCTACAATGAGCAGTTCTTC. This chain uses TRBV2 with TRBJ2-1; no firm D call. Germline assignment: CDR1 SNHLY and CDR2 FYNNEI. V dropped 1 base and J dropped 0 bases, with 7 bases sitting between them. The CDR3 sequence is 15 residues long.

This clone was seen only once. The chain joins TRBV9 to TRBJ2-7, with D maybe TRBD2 (6 bases). CDR3 length: 15 amino acids. The germline V gene has CDR1 SGDLS and CDR2 YYNGEE. V was cut by 3 bases and J by 4 bases, with 17 bases left in between. CDR3 region: CASSAGLGGQYEQYF. Written as DNA, the CDR3 is TGTGCCAGCAGCGCAGGGCTGGGGGGTCAGTACGAGCAGTACTTC. The full variable domain, with the rest looked up from reference TRBV9 and TRBJ2-7, is DSGVTQTPKHLITATGQRVTLRCSPRSGDLSVYWYQQSLDQGLQFLIQYYNGEERAKGNILERFSAQQFPDLHSELNLSSLELGDSALYFCASSAGLGGQYEQYFGPGTRLTVT.

On this clone itself: One junction end does not reproduce the germline sequence, and a read error may be involved. The sample carries other DNA sequences with the same CDR3. The chain couples TRBV7-9 to TRBJ1-1; weak D call: TRBD1 (5 bases). The CDR3 spans 15 residues. Germline CDR1 reads SEHNR; CDR2 reads FQNEAQ (reference sequence). Here the CDR3 reads CASSPRVGGWTEAFF. DNA for the CDR3: TGTGCCAGCAGCCCCCGGGTCGGGGGTTGGACTGAAGCCTTCTTT.